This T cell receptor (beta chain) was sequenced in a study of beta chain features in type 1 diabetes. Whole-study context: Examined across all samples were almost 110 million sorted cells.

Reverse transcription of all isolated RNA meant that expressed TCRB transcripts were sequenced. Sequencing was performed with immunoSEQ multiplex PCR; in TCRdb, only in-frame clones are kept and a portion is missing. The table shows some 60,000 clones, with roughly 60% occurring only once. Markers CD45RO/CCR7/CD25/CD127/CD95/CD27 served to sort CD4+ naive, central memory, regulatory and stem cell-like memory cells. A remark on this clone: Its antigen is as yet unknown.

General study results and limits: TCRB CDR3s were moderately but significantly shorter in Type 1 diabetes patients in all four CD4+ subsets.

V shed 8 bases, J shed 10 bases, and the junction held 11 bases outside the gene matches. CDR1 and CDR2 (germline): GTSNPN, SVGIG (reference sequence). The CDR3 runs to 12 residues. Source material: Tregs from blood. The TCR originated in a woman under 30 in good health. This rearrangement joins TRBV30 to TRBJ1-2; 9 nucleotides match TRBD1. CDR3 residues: CAVAGTGTSYTF. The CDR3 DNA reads TGTGCCGTCGCCGGGACAGGGACGTCCTACACCTTC.